This TCR beta chain was documented in a study of blood T cell repertoires in COVID-19 (dated by TCRdb to 2018 to 2020). Context from the whole study: Samples covering the acute and convalescent phases of COVID-19 were provided by collaborators in the United States, Italy and Spain. The material from the prospective study consisted of cDNA or gDNA derived from T cells, B-cell-depleted T cells, or PBMCs. A freely available public database, intended as a resource for researchers studying the immune response to SARS-CoV-2, is where the repertoires were released. A de-identified subject ID, COVID-19 status, age in years and sex were almost always included in the sample metadata. Deeply sampled blood TCRbeta repertoires from subjects exposed to, actively infected with, or recovered from COVID-19 were included in the dataset. The samples were drawn from two sources: the first 160 participants of the ongoing ImmuneRACE study, and over 1,000 subjects contributed by 6 global collaborators. HLA class I and class II types, where available, came from metadata supplied by the sample provider rather than from assay-based typing.

In the prospective study, participants were 18 to 89 years old, resided in fewer than 25 geographic areas of the United States, and were enrolled through a virtual design. To assign participants to cohorts, the prospective study relied on clinical history that participants themselves reported in a screening survey and a study questionnaire. In the prospective study, whole blood, serum and a nasopharyngeal or oropharyngeal swab were collected from each participant by mobile phlebotomists. Participants in the prospective study had the option to provide additional blood draws and questionnaires over a roughly two-month period. Prospective study blood samples were shipped either frozen or at room temperature before DNA extraction. The CDR3 sequence holds 15 residues, the cysteine and phenylalanine included. Only the CDR3 DNA is retained, 45 bases long and in frame from the first base. The germline V gene gives CDR1 as MGHRA and CDR2 as YSYEKL. Trimming leaves V shorter by 1 base and J shorter by 0 bases, with the junction holding 2 bases beyond the gene matches.

The immunoSEQ Assay, a bias-controlled multiplex PCR, was used to amplify TCRbeta CDR3 regions from genomic DNA. Turning to the authors' computational methods: Nucleated cell counts per sample were estimated from amplification of reference gene primers within the assay. To quantify the absolute abundance of each unique TCRbeta CDR3 rearrangement, sequence reads were collapsed and filtered. For each sample, productive Simpson clonality was calculated as the square root of Simpson's diversity index over productive rearrangements. Here the immuneACCESS table is served through TCRdb, limited to in-frame sequences with V and J called. Missing clones are a known gap in these copies; in checked studies unresolved V genes cover under half, and the rest lacks a known reason. V and J calls plus clone size are reproduced from that table; the DNA served to infer D and trimming. This sample lists just over 250,000 clones; around 84% were detected once. The ten largest account for 4.1% of the sample.

The study at large found these results: The amount of clinical and demographic metadata varied by source and participant and was provided uncurated.

As regards this clone: Its cognate antigen has yet to be identified. Within one base of it there is no much larger clone, and no base qualities were kept.

The clonotype was recovered from a man aged 25-45 years with acute COVID-19. Source material: PBMCs or T cells enriched from blood (not recorded which). The sequence links TRBV4-1 to TRBJ1-2; a stretch of 7 junction bases matches TRBD1. The encoded CDR3 is CASSQVGTANYGYTF. The base sequence is TGCGCCAGCAGCCAAGTCGGGACAGCTAACTATGGCTACACCTTC.